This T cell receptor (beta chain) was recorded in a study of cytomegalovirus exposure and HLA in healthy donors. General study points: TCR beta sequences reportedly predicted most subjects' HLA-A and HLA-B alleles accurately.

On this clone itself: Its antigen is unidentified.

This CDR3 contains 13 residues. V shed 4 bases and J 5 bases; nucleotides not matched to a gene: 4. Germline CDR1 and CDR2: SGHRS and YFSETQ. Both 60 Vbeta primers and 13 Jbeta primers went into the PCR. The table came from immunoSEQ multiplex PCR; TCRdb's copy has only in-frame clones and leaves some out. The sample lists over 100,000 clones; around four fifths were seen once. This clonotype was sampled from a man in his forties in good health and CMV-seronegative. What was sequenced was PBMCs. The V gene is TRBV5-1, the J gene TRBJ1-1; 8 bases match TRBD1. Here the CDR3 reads CASSATGGTEAFF. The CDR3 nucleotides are TGCGCCAGCAGCGCTACAGGGGGGACTGAAGCTTTCTTT.